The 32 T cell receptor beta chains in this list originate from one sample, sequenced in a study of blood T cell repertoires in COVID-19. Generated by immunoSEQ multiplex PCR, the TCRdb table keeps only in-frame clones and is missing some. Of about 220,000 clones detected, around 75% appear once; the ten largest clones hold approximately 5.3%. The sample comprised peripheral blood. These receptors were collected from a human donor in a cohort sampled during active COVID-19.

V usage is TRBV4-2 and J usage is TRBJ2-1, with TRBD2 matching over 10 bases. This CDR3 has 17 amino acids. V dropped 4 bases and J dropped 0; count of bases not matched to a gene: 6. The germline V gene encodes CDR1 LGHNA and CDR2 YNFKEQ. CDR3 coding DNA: TGTGCCAGCAGCCGAGGGACTAGCGCTCTCTCCTACAATGAGCAGTTCTTC. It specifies CASSRGTSALSYNEQFF.

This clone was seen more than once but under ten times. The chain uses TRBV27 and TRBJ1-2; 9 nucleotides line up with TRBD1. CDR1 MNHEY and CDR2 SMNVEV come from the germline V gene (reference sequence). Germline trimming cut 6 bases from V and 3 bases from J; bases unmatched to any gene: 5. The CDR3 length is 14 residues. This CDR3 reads CASRGTGRDYGYTF. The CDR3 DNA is TGTGCCAGCAGGGGGACAGGGAGAGACTATGGCTACACCTTC.

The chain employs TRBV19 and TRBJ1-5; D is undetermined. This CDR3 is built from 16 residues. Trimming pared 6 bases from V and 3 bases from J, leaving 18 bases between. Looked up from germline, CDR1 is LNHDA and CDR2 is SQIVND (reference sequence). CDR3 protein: CASRPRGGFDNQPQHF. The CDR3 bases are TGTGCCAGTAGGCCTCGGGGAGGGTTTGACAATCAGCCCCAGCATTTT.

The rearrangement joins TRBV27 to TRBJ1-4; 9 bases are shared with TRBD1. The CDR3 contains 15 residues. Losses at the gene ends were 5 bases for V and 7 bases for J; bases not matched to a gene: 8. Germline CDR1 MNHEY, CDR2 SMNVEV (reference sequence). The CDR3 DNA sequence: TGTGCCAGCAGTAACCCGGGACAGGGCATTGAAAAACTGTTTTTT. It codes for CASSNPGQGIEKLFF.

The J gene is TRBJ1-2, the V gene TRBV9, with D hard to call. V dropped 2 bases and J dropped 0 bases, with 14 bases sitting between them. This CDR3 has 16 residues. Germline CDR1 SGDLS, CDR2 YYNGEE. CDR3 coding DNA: TGTGCCAGCAGCGTCGAATCAGGAACCACTAACTATGGCTACACCTTC. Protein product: CASSVESGTTNYGYTF.

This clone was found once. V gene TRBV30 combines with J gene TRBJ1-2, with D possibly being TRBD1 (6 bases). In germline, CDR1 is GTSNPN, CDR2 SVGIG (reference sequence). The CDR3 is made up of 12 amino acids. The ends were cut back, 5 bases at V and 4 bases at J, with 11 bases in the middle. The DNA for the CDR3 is TGTGCCTGGGGGGGGGCCCCCTATGGCTACACCTTC. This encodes CAWGGAPYGYTF.

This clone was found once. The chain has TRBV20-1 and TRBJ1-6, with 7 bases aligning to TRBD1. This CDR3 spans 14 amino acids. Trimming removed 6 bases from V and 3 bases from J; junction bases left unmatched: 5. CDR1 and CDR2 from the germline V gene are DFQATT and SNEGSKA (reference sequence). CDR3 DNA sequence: TGCAGTGCCAGTGACAGGGTCTATAATTCACCCCTCCACTTT. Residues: CSASDRVYNSPLHF.

The CDR3 spells CSARRSNEQFF. For the CDR3, the DNA is TGCAGTGCTAGAAGGAGCAATGAGCAGTTCTTC. The chain recombines TRBV20-1 with TRBJ2-1, with D unresolved. The CDR3 covers 11 residues. The V end was cut by 2 bases, the J end by 6 bases, with 5 bases between. In germline, CDR1 is DFQATT, CDR2 SNEGSKA (reference sequence).

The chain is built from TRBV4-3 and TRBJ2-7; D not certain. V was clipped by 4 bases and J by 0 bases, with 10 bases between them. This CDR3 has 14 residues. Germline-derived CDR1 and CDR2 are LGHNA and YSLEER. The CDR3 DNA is TGCGCCAGCAGCCCCCATCATAGCTCCTACGAGCAGTACTTC. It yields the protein CASSPHHSSYEQYF.

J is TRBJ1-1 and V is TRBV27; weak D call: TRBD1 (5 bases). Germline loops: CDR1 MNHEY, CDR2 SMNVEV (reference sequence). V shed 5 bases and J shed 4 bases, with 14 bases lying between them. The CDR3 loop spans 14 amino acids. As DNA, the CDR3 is TGTGCCAGCAGTCCACACAGGATCGGCACTGAAGCTTTCTTT. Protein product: CASSPHRIGTEAFF.

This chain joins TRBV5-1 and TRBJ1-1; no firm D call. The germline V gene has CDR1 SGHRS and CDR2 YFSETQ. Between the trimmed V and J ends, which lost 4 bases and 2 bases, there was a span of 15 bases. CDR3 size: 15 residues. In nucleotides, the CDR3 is TGCGCCAGCAGCCCAGATCCGGGTAAAAACACTGAAGCTTTCTTT. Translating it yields CASSPDPGKNTEAFF. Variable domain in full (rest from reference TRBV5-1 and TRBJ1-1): KAGVTQTPRYLIKTRGQQVTLSCSPISGHRSVSWYQQTPGQGLQFLFEYFSETQRNKGNFPGRFSGRQFSNSRSEMNVSTLELGDSALYLCASSPDPGKNTEAFFGQGTRLTVV.

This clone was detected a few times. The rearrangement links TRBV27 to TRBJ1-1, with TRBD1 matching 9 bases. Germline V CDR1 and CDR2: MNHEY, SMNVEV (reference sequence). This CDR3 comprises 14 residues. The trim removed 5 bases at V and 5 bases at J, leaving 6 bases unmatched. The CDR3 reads CASSALGTGTEAFF. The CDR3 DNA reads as TGTGCCAGCAGTGCTTTGGGGACAGGGACTGAAGCTTTCTTT.

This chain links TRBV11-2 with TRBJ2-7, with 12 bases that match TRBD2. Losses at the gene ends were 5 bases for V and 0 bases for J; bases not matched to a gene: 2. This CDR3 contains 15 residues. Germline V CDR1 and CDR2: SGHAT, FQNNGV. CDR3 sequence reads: CASSETSGSSYEQYF. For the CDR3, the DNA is TGTGCCAGCAGCGAGACTAGCGGGAGCTCCTACGAGCAGTACTTC.

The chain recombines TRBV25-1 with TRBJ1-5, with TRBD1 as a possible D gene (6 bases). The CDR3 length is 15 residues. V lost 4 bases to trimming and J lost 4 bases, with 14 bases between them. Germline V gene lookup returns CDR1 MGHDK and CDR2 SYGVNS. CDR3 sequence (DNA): TGTGCCAGCAGTGCCGGACAGTGGGGGAATCAGCCCCAGCATTTT. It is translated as CASSAGQWGNQPQHF.

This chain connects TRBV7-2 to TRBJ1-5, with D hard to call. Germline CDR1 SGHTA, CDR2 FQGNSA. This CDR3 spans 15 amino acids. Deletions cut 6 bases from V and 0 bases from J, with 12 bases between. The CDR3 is CASSWRTASNQPQHF. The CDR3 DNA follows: TGTGCCAGCAGTTGGAGGACGGCTAGCAATCAGCCCCAGCATTTT.

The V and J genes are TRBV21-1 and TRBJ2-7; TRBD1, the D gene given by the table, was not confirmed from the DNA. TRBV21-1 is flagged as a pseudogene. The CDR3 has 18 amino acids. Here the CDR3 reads CASSKGGQGEAKVYEQYF. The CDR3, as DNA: TGTGCCAGCAGCAAAGGAGGACAGGGGGAAGCCAAAGTCTACGAGCAGTACTTC.

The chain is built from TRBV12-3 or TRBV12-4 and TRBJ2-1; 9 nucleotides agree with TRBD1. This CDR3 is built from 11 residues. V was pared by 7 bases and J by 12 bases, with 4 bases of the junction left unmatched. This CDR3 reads CASTMTGGQFF. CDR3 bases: TGTGCCAGCACCATGACAGGGGGGCAGTTCTTC.

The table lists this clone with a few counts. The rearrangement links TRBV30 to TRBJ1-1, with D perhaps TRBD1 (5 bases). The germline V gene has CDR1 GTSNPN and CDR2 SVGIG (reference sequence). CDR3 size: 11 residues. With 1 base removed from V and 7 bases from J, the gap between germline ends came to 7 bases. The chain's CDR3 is CAWSGQIEAFF. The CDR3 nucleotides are TGTGCCTGGAGTGGACAGATTGAAGCTTTCTTT. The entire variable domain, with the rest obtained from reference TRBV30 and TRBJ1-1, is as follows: SQTIHQWPATLVQPVGSPLSLECTVEGTSNPNLYWYRQAAGRGLQLLFYSVGIGQISSEVPQNLSASRPQDRQFILSSKKLLLSDSGFYLCAWSGQIEAFFGQGTRLTVV.

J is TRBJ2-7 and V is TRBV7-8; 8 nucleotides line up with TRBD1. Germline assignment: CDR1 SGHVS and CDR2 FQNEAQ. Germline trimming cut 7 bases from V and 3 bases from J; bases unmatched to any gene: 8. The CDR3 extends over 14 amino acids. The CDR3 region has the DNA TGTGCCAGCAACAAGGGACAGGTTTTCTACGAGCAGTACTTC. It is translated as CASNKGQVFYEQYF.

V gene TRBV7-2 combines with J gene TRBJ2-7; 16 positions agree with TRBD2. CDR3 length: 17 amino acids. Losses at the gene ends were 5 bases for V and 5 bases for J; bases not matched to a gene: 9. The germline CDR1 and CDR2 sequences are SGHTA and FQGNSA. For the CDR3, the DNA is TGTGCCAGCAGCACGGGACTAGCGGGAGGGCCTGTCAACGAGCAGTACTTC. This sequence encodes CASSTGLAGGPVNEQYF.

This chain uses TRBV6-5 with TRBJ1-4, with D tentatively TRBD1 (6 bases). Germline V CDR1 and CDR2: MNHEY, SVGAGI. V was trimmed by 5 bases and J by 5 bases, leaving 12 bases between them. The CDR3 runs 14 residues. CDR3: CASSRQERNEKLFF. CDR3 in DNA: TGTGCCAGCAGTAGACAGGAAAGAAATGAAAAACTGTTTTTT.

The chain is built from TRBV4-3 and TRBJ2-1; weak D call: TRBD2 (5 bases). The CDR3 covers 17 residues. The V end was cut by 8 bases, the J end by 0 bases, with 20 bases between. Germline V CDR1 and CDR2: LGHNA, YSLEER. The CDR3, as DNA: TGCGCCAGCGGCCTAGTAGGGAGTCCAGCCTCCTACAATGAGCAGTTCTTC. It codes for CASGLVGSPASYNEQFF.

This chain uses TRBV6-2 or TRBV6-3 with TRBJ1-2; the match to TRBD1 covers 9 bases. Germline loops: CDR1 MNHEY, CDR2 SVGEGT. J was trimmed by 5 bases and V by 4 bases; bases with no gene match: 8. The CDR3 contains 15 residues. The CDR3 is CASSSPGTGKYGYTF. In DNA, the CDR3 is TGTGCCAGCAGTTCCCCCGGGACAGGGAAGTATGGCTACACCTTC.

The CDR3 coding sequence is TGCGCCAGCAGCCAAGTGGGACTAGATGCATATGAGCAGTTCTTC. It is translated as CASSQVGLDAYEQFF. V and J are TRBV4-1 and TRBJ2-1; 8 nucleotides agree with TRBD2. The ends lost 1 base at V and 8 bases at J; junction bases unmatched: 7. Germline V gene data show CDR1 as MGHRA and CDR2 as YSYEKL. The CDR3 sequence is 15 residues long.

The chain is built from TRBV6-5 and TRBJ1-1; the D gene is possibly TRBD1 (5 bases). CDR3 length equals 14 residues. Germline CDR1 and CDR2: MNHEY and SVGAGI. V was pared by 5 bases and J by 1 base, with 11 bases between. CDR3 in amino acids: CASSPWQGNTEAFF. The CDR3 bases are TGTGCCAGCAGTCCGTGGCAGGGGAACACTGAAGCTTTCTTT.

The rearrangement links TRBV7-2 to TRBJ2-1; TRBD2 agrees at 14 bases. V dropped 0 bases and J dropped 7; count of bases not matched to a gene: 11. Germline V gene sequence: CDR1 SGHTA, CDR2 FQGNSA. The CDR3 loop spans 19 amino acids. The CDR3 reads CASSLAWERLAGGLNEQFF. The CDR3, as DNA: TGTGCCAGCAGCTTAGCGTGGGAGCGACTAGCGGGAGGGCTAAATGAGCAGTTCTTC.

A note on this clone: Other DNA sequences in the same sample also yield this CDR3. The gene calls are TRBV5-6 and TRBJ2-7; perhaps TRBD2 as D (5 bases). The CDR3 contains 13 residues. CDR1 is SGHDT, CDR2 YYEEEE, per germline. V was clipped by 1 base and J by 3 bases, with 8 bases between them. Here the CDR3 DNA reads TGTGCCAGCAGCTTGACTAGGCGCTACGAGCAGTACTTC. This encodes CASSLTRRYEQYF.

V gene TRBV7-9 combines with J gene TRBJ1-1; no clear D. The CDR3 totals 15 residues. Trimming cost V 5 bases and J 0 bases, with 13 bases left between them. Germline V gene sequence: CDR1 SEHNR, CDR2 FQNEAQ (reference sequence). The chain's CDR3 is CASSPNGGLNTEAFF. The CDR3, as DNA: TGTGCCAGCAGCCCAAATGGAGGCCTGAACACTGAAGCTTTCTTT. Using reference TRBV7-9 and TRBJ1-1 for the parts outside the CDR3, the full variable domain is DTGVSQNPRHKITKRGQNVTFRCDPISEHNRLYWYRQTLGQGPEFLTYFQNEAQLEKSRLLSDRFSAERPKGSFSTLEIQRTEQGDSAMYLCASSPNGGLNTEAFFGQGTRLTVV.

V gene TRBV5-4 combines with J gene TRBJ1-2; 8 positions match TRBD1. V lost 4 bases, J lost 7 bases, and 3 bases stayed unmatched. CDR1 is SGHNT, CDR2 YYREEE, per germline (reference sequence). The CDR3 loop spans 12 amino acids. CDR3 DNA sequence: TGTGCCAGCAGCCTGACAGGGGTTGGCTACACCTTC. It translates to CASSLTGVGYTF.

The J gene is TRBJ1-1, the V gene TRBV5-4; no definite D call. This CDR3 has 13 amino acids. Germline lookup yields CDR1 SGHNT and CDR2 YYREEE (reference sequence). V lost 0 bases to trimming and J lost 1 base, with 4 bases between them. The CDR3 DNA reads TGTGCCAGCAGCTTGGAGCGGAACACTGAAGCTTTCTTT. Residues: CASSLERNTEAFF. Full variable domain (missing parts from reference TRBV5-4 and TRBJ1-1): ETGVTQSPTHLIKTRGQQVTLRCSSQSGHNTVSWYQQALGQGPQFIFQYYREEENGRGNFPPRFSGLQFPNYSSELNVNALELDDSALYLCASSLERNTEAFFGQGTRLTVV.

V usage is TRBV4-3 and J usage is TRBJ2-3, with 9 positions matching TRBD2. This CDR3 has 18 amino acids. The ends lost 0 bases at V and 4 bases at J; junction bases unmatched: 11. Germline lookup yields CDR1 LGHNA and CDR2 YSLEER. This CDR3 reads CASSQDGIYSGSADTQYF. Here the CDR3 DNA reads TGCGCCAGCAGCCAAGACGGGATCTATAGCGGGAGCGCAGATACGCAGTATTTT.

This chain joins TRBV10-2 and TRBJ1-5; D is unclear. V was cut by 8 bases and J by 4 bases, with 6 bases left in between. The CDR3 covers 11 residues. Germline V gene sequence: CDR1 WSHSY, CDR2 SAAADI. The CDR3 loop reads CASLQNQPQHF. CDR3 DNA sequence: TGCGCCAGCTTACAGAATCAGCCCCAGCATTTT.